This T cell receptor (beta chain) originates from a study of OX40 agonist ivuxolimab in advanced cancers. Study-level information: Three patients, one with hepatocellular carcinoma and two with cutaneous melanoma, achieved partial responses.

Sequencing used immunoSEQ multiplex PCR; TCRdb keeps in-frame clones, though not all of them. The data hold roughly 70,000 clones, with 85% to 90% observed a single time. V lost 1 base and J lost 2, with 15 bases in between. Germline V lookup: CDR1 LNHDA, CDR2 SQIVND (reference sequence). This CDR3 has 16 amino acids. Sequencing was performed on CD4+ or CD8+ T cells sorted from blood, taken in a trial of the OX40 agonist ivuxolimab. This clonotype originated in an adult with an advanced solid tumor such as melanoma, head and neck, liver or kidney cancer. The chain employs TRBV19 and TRBJ2-7; TRBD1 might be the D (5 bases). The DNA for the CDR3 is TGTGCCAGTAGTATAGGAGGTAGGGGTTTCCCCTACGAGCAGTACTTC. This sequence encodes CASSIGGRGFPYEQYF.